This T cell receptor beta chain was sequenced in a study of blood T cells in healthy people across ages. Then a second PCR, running roughly 7 to 11 cycles, was carried out with a sample-barcoded 5' primer and a J-beta primer mix. TCRdb recomputed calls from the 5' RACE reads with MiXCR, one row per CDR3 protein. The data show approximately 1.5 million distinct CDR3 sequences, with 35% to 45% seen just once and 4% held by the top ten. Study-level points and caveats: Significant beta diversity loss was already apparent by age approximately 40, declining roughly linearly.

The CDR3 is made up of 15 amino acids. Germline V lookup: CDR1 DFQATT, CDR2 SNEGSKA (reference sequence). V was trimmed by 6 bases and J by 10 bases, leaving 25 bases between them. As concerns this clonotype: What it recognizes is unknown.

The V and J genes are TRBV20-1 and TRBJ2-1; D may be TRBD1 or TRBD2 (5 bases each). Specimen: blood. This TCR was recovered from a woman under 30 in good health. CDR3 loop: CSAEAGTALTEEQFF. CDR3 DNA sequence: TGCAGTGCGGAAGCCGGGACGGCCCTTACGGAGGAGCAGTTCTTC.